The rows below give T cell receptor beta chains drawn from one sample of a study of blood T cell repertoires in COVID-19. Here immunoSEQ multiplex PCR was the method, and the copy in TCRdb shows in-frame clones only, minus some. The repertoire includes about 88,000 clones, roughly nine tenths of them detected once, and under 2% sits in the top ten. The sample taken for sequencing was peripheral blood. Every receptor here comes from a man in his sixties with acute or convalescent COVID-19. The CDR3 runs from the conserved cysteine through the conserved F or W. Fields, in order: V gene, J gene, D gene, clone size, CDR3 DNA, CDR3 protein. D genes are given only for firm matches. Not every row has a clone size; where given, it reads once, few, many or a size class.

V gene: TRBV18
J gene: TRBJ2-7
D gene: -
clone size: -
CDR3 DNA: TGTGCCAGCTCACCAGGCCCACGGGACGAGCAGTACTTC
CDR3 protein: CASSPGPRDEQYF

V gene: TRBV6-2/TRBV6-3
J gene: TRBJ1-5
D gene: -
clone size: -
CDR3 DNA: TGTGCCAGCAGTTCCGGTTATAGCAATCAGCCCCAGCATTTT
CDR3 protein: CASSSGYSNQPQHF

V gene: TRBV6-2/TRBV6-3
J gene: TRBJ2-5
D gene: TRBD2
clone size: -
CDR3 DNA: TGTGCCAGCAGCCGGGACTATCGGGAGACCCAGTACTTC
CDR3 protein: CASSRDYRETQYF

V gene: TRBV11-2
J gene: TRBJ2-5
D gene: -
clone size: -
CDR3 DNA: TGTGCCAGCAGCCTAACCAACGCACAAGAGACCCAGTACTTC
CDR3 protein: CASSLTNAQETQYF

V gene: TRBV7-2
J gene: TRBJ2-1
D gene: -
clone size: -
CDR3 DNA: TGTGCCAGCAGTTACGGGGGACAGCCATACAATGAGCAGTTCTTC
CDR3 protein: CASSYGGQPYNEQFF

V gene: TRBV5-5
J gene: TRBJ1-1
D gene: TRBD1
clone size: -
CDR3 DNA: TGTGCCAGCAGCCTAGAGACAGGGGAGGTCTCCACTGAAGCTTTCTTT
CDR3 protein: CASSLETGEVSTEAFF

V gene: TRBV27
J gene: TRBJ2-1
D gene: TRBD2
clone size: -
CDR3 DNA: TGTGCCAGCAGTTTATCGTGGGCTAGCGGGAGGTACAATGAGCAGTTCTTC
CDR3 protein: CASSLSWASGRYNEQFF

V gene: TRBV6-6
J gene: TRBJ2-5
D gene: -
clone size: -
CDR3 DNA: TGTGCCAGCAGTTACCCCCCCGGAGGGCAGGGCGAGACCCAGTACTTC
CDR3 protein: CASSYPPGGQGETQYF

V gene: TRBV2
J gene: TRBJ1-5
D gene: -
clone size: -
CDR3 DNA: TGTGCCAGCAGTGAATATAATCAGCCCCAGCATTTT
CDR3 protein: CASSEYNQPQHF

V gene: TRBV28
J gene: TRBJ2-2
D gene: -
clone size: -
CDR3 DNA: TGTGCCAGCAGTTTATTACTATTCACCGGGGAGCTGTTTTTT
CDR3 protein: CASSLLLFTGELFF

V gene: TRBV7-9
J gene: TRBJ1-4
D gene: -
clone size: -
CDR3 DNA: TGTGCCAGCAGCTTAGGGCAGGCACCTAATGAAAAACTGTTTTTT
CDR3 protein: CASSLGQAPNEKLFF

V gene: TRBV14
J gene: TRBJ1-2
D gene: -
clone size: -
CDR3 DNA: TGTGCCAGCAGCCAAGATAGGGGGTTCTATGGCTACACCTTC
CDR3 protein: CASSQDRGFYGYTF

V gene: TRBV5-4
J gene: TRBJ1-2
D gene: -
clone size: few
CDR3 DNA: TGTGCCAGCAGCGGCGTGGCAGGGACAAACTATGGCTACACCTTC
CDR3 protein: CASSGVAGTNYGYTF

V gene: TRBV6-6
J gene: TRBJ1-1
D gene: TRBD1
clone size: -
CDR3 DNA: TGTGCCAGCAGCCAGGGACAGCTCAGAACTGAAGCTTTCTTT
CDR3 protein: CASSQGQLRTEAFF

V gene: TRBV29-1
J gene: TRBJ1-1
D gene: -
clone size: -
CDR3 DNA: TGCAGCGTTCACCCTGCGGGAACTGAAGCTTTCTTT
CDR3 protein: CSVHPAGTEAFF

V gene: TRBV28
J gene: TRBJ2-5
D gene: -
clone size: -
CDR3 DNA: TGTGCCAGCAGTTTTAGGTTGGCTAGCGCGGGTGAAGAGACCCAGTACTTC
CDR3 protein: CASSFRLASAGEETQYF

V gene: TRBV5-1
J gene: TRBJ2-3
D gene: TRBD2
clone size: -
CDR3 DNA: TGCGCCAGCAGCCGGGGAGGGCCGGCAGATACGCAGTATTTT
CDR3 protein: CASSRGGPADTQYF

V gene: TRBV7-2
J gene: TRBJ2-7
D gene: -
clone size: -
CDR3 DNA: TGTGCCAGCAGCAAAAGAGCGCCCCCGGGCGAGCAGTACTTC
CDR3 protein: CASSKRAPPGEQYF

V gene: TRBV7-2
J gene: TRBJ2-2
D gene: -
clone size: -
CDR3 DNA: TGTGCCAGCAGCCCGGCGAGGTCCGGGGAGCTGTTTTTT
CDR3 protein: CASSPARSGELFF

V gene: TRBV19
J gene: TRBJ1-2
D gene: -
clone size: -
CDR3 DNA: TGTGCCAGTAGTAACCTCGGGTCGACTTATGGCTACACCTTC
CDR3 protein: CASSNLGSTYGYTF

V gene: TRBV10-3
J gene: TRBJ1-2
D gene: -
clone size: -
CDR3 DNA: TGTGCCATCAGTGAGCCCCCCATGGGGGGATATGGCTACACCTTC
CDR3 protein: CAISEPPMGGYGYTF

V gene: TRBV18
J gene: TRBJ2-1
D gene: TRBD1
clone size: -
CDR3 DNA: TGTGCCAGCTCTTCCGGGACAGGATCCTACAATGAGCAGTTCTTC
CDR3 protein: CASSSGTGSYNEQFF

V gene: TRBV7-3
J gene: TRBJ1-5
D gene: TRBD1
clone size: few
CDR3 DNA: TGTGCCAGCAGCCGATCCCCGGGACAGAGGAATCAGCCCCAGCATTTT
CDR3 protein: CASSRSPGQRNQPQHF

V gene: TRBV2
J gene: TRBJ1-3
D gene: -
clone size: once
CDR3 DNA: TGTGCCAGCAGTCAGAATGGGCCGAGCTCTGGAAACACCATATATTTT
CDR3 protein: CASSQNGPSSGNTIYF

V gene: TRBV3-1/TRBV3-2
J gene: TRBJ2-1
D gene: TRBD2
clone size: -
CDR3 DNA: TGTGCCAGCAGCCAAGGGACTAGCGGGGGCAATGAGCAGTTCTTC
CDR3 protein: CASSQGTSGGNEQFF

V gene: TRBV9
J gene: TRBJ1-1
D gene: -
clone size: -
CDR3 DNA: TGTGCCAGCAGCGCCCTCAACTATCACACTGAAGCTTTCTTT
CDR3 protein: CASSALNYHTEAFF

V gene: TRBV6-5
J gene: TRBJ1-4
D gene: -
clone size: -
CDR3 DNA: TGTGCCAGCAGTTACTCCCTATTGAATGAAAAACTGTTTTTT
CDR3 protein: CASSYSLLNEKLFF

V gene: TRBV4-2
J gene: TRBJ2-3
D gene: -
clone size: -
CDR3 DNA: TGTGCCAGCAGCCGCAGGGGTGGGTCAGATACGCAGTATTTT
CDR3 protein: CASSRRGGSDTQYF

V gene: TRBV5-1
J gene: TRBJ1-1
D gene: -
clone size: -
CDR3 DNA: TGCGCCAGCAGCTTGACAGGGCAAAACACTGAAGCTTTCTTT
CDR3 protein: CASSLTGQNTEAFF

V gene: TRBV27
J gene: TRBJ1-5
D gene: -
clone size: -
CDR3 DNA: TGTGCCAGCAGTCCACAGGTGGCGAGGCAGCCCCAGCATTTT
CDR3 protein: CASSPQVARQPQHF

V gene: TRBV6-2/TRBV6-3
J gene: TRBJ2-7
D gene: TRBD2
clone size: -
CDR3 DNA: TGTGCCAGCAGTTACGCGGGAGACTACGAGCAGTACTTC
CDR3 protein: CASSYAGDYEQYF

V gene: TRBV11-3
J gene: TRBJ2-1
D gene: TRBD2
clone size: -
CDR3 DNA: TGTGCCAGCAGCTTACCGGCTAGCGGGAGGGTTTATGATAAGGTTGAGCAGTTCTTC
CDR3 protein: CASSLPASGRVYDKVEQFF

V gene: TRBV6-5
J gene: TRBJ1-5
D gene: -
clone size: -
CDR3 DNA: TGTGCCAGCAGTCTAAGCAATCAGCCCCAGCATTTT
CDR3 protein: CASSLSNQPQHF

V gene: TRBV7-2
J gene: TRBJ2-5
D gene: -
clone size: -
CDR3 DNA: TGTGCCAGCAGCTTAGCAACGACTGGAGAGACCCAGTACTTC
CDR3 protein: CASSLATTGETQYF

V gene: TRBV7-3
J gene: TRBJ2-1
D gene: TRBD2
clone size: -
CDR3 DNA: TGTGCCAGCAGCCCTACTCGGACTAGCGGGATGGATGAGCAGTTCTTC
CDR3 protein: CASSPTRTSGMDEQFF

V gene: TRBV6-4
J gene: TRBJ1-4
D gene: TRBD1
clone size: -
CDR3 DNA: TGTGCCAGCAGTCTCGGGACAGAACCGAATGAAAAACTGTTTTTT
CDR3 protein: CASSLGTEPNEKLFF

V gene: TRBV27
J gene: TRBJ2-7
D gene: TRBD1
clone size: -
CDR3 DNA: TGTGCCAGCACCCCCGCGACAGGGATGTACGAGCAGTACTTC
CDR3 protein: CASTPATGMYEQYF

V gene: TRBV3-1/TRBV3-2
J gene: TRBJ2-1
D gene: -
clone size: -
CDR3 DNA: TGTGCCAGCAGCCAATACTCCCCAGGAGGGAATGAGCAGTTCTTC
CDR3 protein: CASSQYSPGGNEQFF

V gene: TRBV5-4
J gene: TRBJ1-1
D gene: -
clone size: -
CDR3 DNA: TGTGCCAGCAGCGCCGGGGGGATGAACACTGAAGCTTTCTTT
CDR3 protein: CASSAGGMNTEAFF

V gene: TRBV10-3
J gene: TRBJ1-1
D gene: -
clone size: -
CDR3 DNA: TGTGCCATCGGTGGGGGCCTTGAAGCTTTCTTT
CDR3 protein: CAIGGGLEAFF

V gene: TRBV9
J gene: TRBJ2-7
D gene: TRBD2
clone size: -
CDR3 DNA: TGTGCCAGCAGCCAAAGCGGGAGTCATCTCTCCGAGCAGTACTTC
CDR3 protein: CASSQSGSHLSEQYF

V gene: TRBV5-1
J gene: TRBJ1-1
D gene: -
clone size: -
CDR3 DNA: TGCGCCAGCAGCTTGTCAGGCCAGAACACTGAAGCTTTCTTT
CDR3 protein: CASSLSGQNTEAFF

V gene: TRBV6-5
J gene: TRBJ2-7
D gene: -
clone size: -
CDR3 DNA: TGTGCCAGCAGCTTGTACGAGCAGTACTTC
CDR3 protein: CASSLYEQYF

V gene: TRBV18
J gene: TRBJ2-3
D gene: -
clone size: -
CDR3 DNA: TGTGCCAGCTCACCATACCGGGGGGCGGCAGGAGATACGCAGTATTTT
CDR3 protein: CASSPYRGAAGDTQYF

V gene: TRBV19
J gene: TRBJ1-5
D gene: -
clone size: -
CDR3 DNA: TGTGCCAGTGCCCTAGGGGGTAGGCAGCCCCAGCATTTT
CDR3 protein: CASALGGRQPQHF

V gene: TRBV4-3
J gene: TRBJ2-1
D gene: TRBD1
clone size: -
CDR3 DNA: TGCGCCAGCAGCCCTCGCCGGTTTGGGGGACAGGGGGCGAGGAATGAGCAGTTCTTC
CDR3 protein: CASSPRRFGGQGARNEQFF

V gene: TRBV27
J gene: TRBJ2-3
D gene: TRBD2
clone size: -
CDR3 DNA: TGTGCCAGTTGGAGCGGGAGTGGGGCAGATACGCAGTATTTT
CDR3 protein: CASWSGSGADTQYF

V gene: TRBV24-1
J gene: TRBJ2-1
D gene: TRBD2
clone size: once
CDR3 DNA: TGTGCCACCAGTCATAGCGGGAGGATCTACAATGAGCAGTTCTTC
CDR3 protein: CATSHSGRIYNEQFF

V gene: TRBV7-3
J gene: TRBJ1-5
D gene: -
clone size: -
CDR3 DNA: TGTGCCAGCAGCTTAGTCCAGGGCAATCAGCCCCAGCATTTT
CDR3 protein: CASSLVQGNQPQHF

V gene: TRBV15
J gene: TRBJ1-3
D gene: -
clone size: -
CDR3 DNA: TGTGCCACCCTCGACAGAAACTCTGGAAACACCATATATTTT
CDR3 protein: CATLDRNSGNTIYF